This TCR beta chain was profiled in a study of blood T cell repertoires in COVID-19. Assignments of participants to cohorts depended upon their own reported clinical history. Produced via immunoSEQ multiplex PCR; TCRdb's table is partial and in-frame only. The sample carries some 190,000 clones, roughly 88% recorded once. V was shortened by 7 bases and J by 7 bases, with 16 bases between the two germline ends. CDR1 is SQVTM, CDR2 ANQGSEA, per germline. This CDR3 region has 12 residues. What was sequenced was PBMCs or T cells enriched from blood (not recorded which). The sequence was collected from a man aged 40-50 years with acute COVID-19. The gene calls are TRBV29-1 and TRBJ1-2, with D possibly matching TRBD1 (5 bases). The CDR3 bases are TGCAGCGCCTACCAGGGATATAGTGGCTACACCTTC. Encoded protein: CSAYQGYSGYTF.